This TCR beta chain was captured in a study of CD8 T cells in Susac syndrome. The CDR3 is made up of 15 amino acids. Trimming cost V 8 bases and J 2 bases; bases outside gene matches: 7. The germline V gene encodes CDR1 LNHNV and CDR2 YYDKDF (reference sequence). The study sequenced TCR beta in blood CD8+ and CD4+ T cells. The controls were healthy donors who were matched for age and sex. The TEMRA cells underwent FACS enrichment, while the CD8+ and CD4+ T cells underwent negative isolation. cDNA came from about 0.46 to 1 ug RNA primed by random hexamers. The immunoSEQ assay covered 54 Vbeta and 13 Jbeta segments for CDR3. TCRdb re-called the immunoSEQ multiplex PCR reads through MiXCR, storing one row per CDR3 protein. The sample has around 170,000 distinct CDR3 sequences, under 95% seen once.

The J gene is TRBJ2-3, the V gene TRBV15; 10 nucleotides align to TRBD1. The sample consisted of CD4+ T cells from PBMCs. This clonotype was sampled from a human donor in good health. In DNA, the CDR3 is TGTGCCACCCAGGCGGACAGGGGGAACACAGATACGCAGTATTTT. Translated, it gives CATQADRGNTDTQYF. Together with reference TRBV15 and TRBJ2-3, the CDR3 gives the full variable domain: DAMVIQNPRYQVTQFGKPVTLSCSQTLNHNVMYWYQQKSSQAPKLLFHYYDKDFNNEADTPDNFQSRRPNTSFCFLDIRSPGLGDTAMYLCATQADRGNTDTQYFGPGTRLTVL.